This entry lists 11 T cell receptor beta chains sequenced from one sample in a study of T cell responses to AZD1222 COVID-19 vaccine (dated by TCRdb to 2020 to 2023). Read against the paper, the sample's time point label means: baseline before first vaccination. Libraries were prepared through the immunoSEQ multiplex PCR assay. TCRdb stores this immuneACCESS table with in-frame sequences only. Part of the clones is absent; in the studies checked, under half of the shortfall reflects unresolved V genes, and no reason is known for the rest. The sample yields 70,000 to 90,000 clones; more than 70% were counted once. The ten largest clones add up to approximately 2.1% of the sample. Material: peripheral blood, obtained on day 0 of AZD1222 vaccination. The receptors here all came from an adult in good health.

This clone was observed a handful of times. CDR3 region: CASVSGRVENEQFF. The CDR3 bases are TGTGCCAGCGTGAGCGGGAGGGTTGAAAATGAGCAGTTCTTC. J is TRBJ2-1 and V is TRBV7-2; 10 nucleotides align to TRBD2. From germline, CDR1 is SGHTA and CDR2 FQGNSA. The junction had 8 bases not matched to a gene; V was cut back by 8 bases and J by 7 bases. This CDR3 is built from 14 residues.

The chain carries TRBV2 and TRBJ2-2; 10 nucleotides align to TRBD1. V lost 8 bases and J lost 5; bases outside the gene matches: 8. Germline-derived CDR1 and CDR2 are SNHLY and FYNNEI. CDR3 size: 15 residues. CDR3 nucleotides: TGTGCCAGCGGGGGACAGGGGCTCCGGACCGGGGAGCTGTTTTTT. Protein sequence: CASGGQGLRTGELFF.

The CDR3 here is CASILIAGAEEQYF. In DNA form, the CDR3 reads TGTGCCAGCATATTAATAGCGGGAGCTGAAGAGCAGTACTTC. This chain connects TRBV2 to TRBJ2-7, with 9 nucleotides matching TRBD2. This CDR3 contains 14 residues. Trimming cost V 7 bases and J 7 bases; bases outside gene matches: 11. CDR1 is SNHLY, CDR2 FYNNEI, per germline.

This chain connects TRBV19 to TRBJ2-7; 14 nucleotides align to TRBD2. Germline lookup yields CDR1 LNHDA and CDR2 SQIVND (reference sequence). Unmatched junction bases numbered 9, after V lost 7 bases and J lost 7 bases. The CDR3 is 15 residues long. Here the CDR3 reads CASTDSGLAGGEQYF. The CDR3 coding sequence is TGTGCCAGTACCGACTCCGGACTAGCGGGGGGTGAGCAGTACTTC.

This clone was detected once. The V and J genes are TRBV6-5 and TRBJ1-1; tentatively, D is TRBD1 (5 bases). Germline CDR1 MNHEY, CDR2 SVGAGI. CDR3 length: 15 amino acids. Trimming removed 7 bases at V and 1 base at J, with 16 bases between. In nucleotides, the CDR3 is TGTGCCAGCATTAGGCAGGGTGGGAGGAACACTGAAGCTTTCTTT. This translates into CASIRQGGRNTEAFF.

The V gene is TRBV15, the J gene TRBJ2-7, with 12 bases fitting TRBD2. V trimming: 1 base; J trimming: 2 bases; junction bases outside the gene matches: 0. Germline CDR1 LNHNV, CDR2 YYDKDF (reference sequence). CDR3 length equals 15 residues. The CDR3 region has the DNA TGTGCCACCAGCAGAGGACTAGCGGGGGCCTACGAGCAGTACTTC. Translation gives CATSRGLAGAYEQYF. Full variable domain (rest looked up from reference TRBV15 and TRBJ2-7): DAMVIQNPRYQVTQFGKPVTLSCSQTLNHNVMYWYQQKSSQAPKLLFHYYDKDFNNEADTPDNFQSRRPNTSFCFLDIRSPGLGDTAMYLCATSRGLAGAYEQYFGPGTRLTVT.

The chain couples TRBV7-2 to TRBJ1-5, with no clear D. The CDR3 is 13 residues long. V was clipped by 4 bases and J by 0 bases, with 4 bases between them. CDR1 is SGHTA and CDR2 is FQGNSA in the germline V gene. The CDR3 bases are TGTGCCAGCAGCTCCTATAGCAATCAGCCCCAGCATTTT. Protein product: CASSSYSNQPQHF.

In its sample, this clone was seen once. The chain carries TRBV18 and TRBJ1-2; D perhaps matches TRBD1 (5 bases). Trimming stripped 3 bases from V and 2 bases from J, with 10 bases between. Germline V lookup: CDR1 KGHSH, CDR2 LQKENI. This CDR3 region has 14 residues. Here the CDR3 reads CASSPNRQNYGYTF. The CDR3 coding sequence is TGTGCCAGCTCACCTAATCGACAGAACTATGGCTACACCTTC. Combining the CDR3 with reference TRBV18 and TRBJ1-2 gives the whole variable domain NAGVMQNPRHLVRRRGQEARLRCSPMKGHSHVYWYRQLPEEGLKFMVYLQKENIIDESGMPKERFSAEFPKEGPSILRIQQVVRGDSAAYFCASSPNRQNYGYTFGSGTRLTVV.

This clone was observed once. The chain carries TRBV6-5 and TRBJ1-2, with TRBD1 as a possible D gene (6 bases). V lost 6 bases, J lost 8 bases, and 13 bases lay in between. Germline CDR1 reads MNHEY; CDR2 reads SVGAGI. The CDR3 spans 12 residues. For the CDR3, the DNA is TGTGCCAGCAGCTCTGCAGGGGAAGGCTACACCTTC. Translated, it gives CASSSAGEGYTF.

The chain combines TRBV5-1 with TRBJ2-5, with D perhaps matching TRBD1 or TRBD2 (6 bases each). Trimming left V 0 bases short and J 6 bases short, with 15 bases between. The CDR3 contains 15 residues. Looked up from germline, CDR1 is SGHRS and CDR2 is YFSETQ. The CDR3 here is CASSLEGGGAKTQYF. The DNA of the CDR3 is TGCGCCAGCAGCTTGGAGGGGGGTGGTGCGAAGACCCAGTACTTC.

The chain employs TRBV2 and TRBJ1-1, with D maybe TRBD1 (6 bases). Trimming shortened V by 3 bases and J by 9 bases, and 17 bases separated the two germline ends. Germline loops: CDR1 SNHLY, CDR2 FYNNEI. This CDR3 is 14 amino acids long. The chain's CDR3 is CASSEGTFQGKAFF. CDR3 bases: TGTGCCAGCAGTGAGGGGACATTCCAGGGCAAAGCTTTCTTT.